Below, one T cell receptor beta chain is given with its context. The data originate from a study of blood T cell repertoires in COVID-19. Clones were sequenced by immunoSEQ multiplex PCR, and TCRdb holds only the in-frame ones, with some missing. The sample holds approximately 350,000 clones, approximately 91% seen once. Germline CDR1 and CDR2: LGHNA and YNFKEQ. Trimming shortened V by 0 bases and J by 3 bases, and 23 bases separated the two germline ends. The CDR3 spans 19 residues. This clonotype originated in a woman between 65 and 79 years old with COVID-19, enrolled during active disease. The rearrangement joins TRBV4-2 to TRBJ1-2; tentative D call: TRBD1 (5 bases). Sequenced sample: peripheral blood. The CDR3 region is CASSQDVPRAVALDYGYTF. For the CDR3, the DNA is TGTGCCAGCAGCCAAGATGTTCCCAGGGCCGTAGCCCTCGACTATGGCTACACCTTC.